These T cell receptor beta chains were read from a single sample in a study of tumor-infiltrating lymphocytes in primary liver carcinoma. Using its own MiXCR run on the multiplex PCR reads, TCRdb lists one record per CDR3 protein. The sample lists 100,000 to 150,000 distinct CDR3 sequences; 64% were seen once. The sequenced sample consisted of liver tumor tissue from sampling region 3. The receptor source for this set is an older woman with primary liver carcinoma and hepatitis B virus infection. The conserved cysteine and the conserved F or W are not part of the CDR3 here. The order of the fields is CDR3 protein, J gene, D gene, V gene. The D gene is left open where the match is weak.

CDR3: ASSFGRTSTDTQY; J: TRBJ2-3; D: NA; V: TRBV11-2
CDR3: ASSSPGQGQTEAL; J: TRBJ1-1; D: TRBD1; V: TRBV28
CDR3: SARLNRAYEAF; J: TRBJ1-1; D: NA; V: TRBV20-1
CDR3: GSSRGSGRGQAQY; J: TRBJ2-5; D: NA; V: TRBV11-2
CDR3: ASSLGAGSVKNVQH; J: TRBJ2-4; D: NA; V: TRBV5-1
CDR3: ASSLGGAGRYNEQL; J: TRBJ2-1; D: NA; V: TRBV11-2
CDR3: ASSTPGTVNEQF; J: TRBJ2-1; D: TRBD1; V: TRBV28
CDR3: ASSRSMEPVHTQY; J: TRBJ2-3; D: NA; V: TRBV5-1
CDR3: ASGGAKNIQY; J: TRBJ2-4; D: NA; V: TRBV6-6
CDR3: ASSYVGGLAGSPLH; J: TRBJ1-6; D: NA; V: TRBV6-5
CDR3: AGIRATGYNAEAF; J: TRBJ1-1; D: TRBD1; V: TRBV6-1
CDR3: ASSLFGLADNEQF; J: TRBJ2-1; D: TRBD2; V: TRBV5-1
CDR3: ACSLLAGYSGADVPT; J: TRBJ2-6; D: NA; V: TRBV7-9
CDR3: ASNYGEGSPLH; J: TRBJ1-6; D: NA; V: TRBV12-3/TRBV12-4
CDR3: ASSLAGQRSYGQY; J: TRBJ2-7; D: TRBD1; V: TRBV11-2
CDR3: ASSERARGIQNIQY; J: TRBJ2-4; D: NA; V: TRBV6-1
CDR3: ASSLTDFYGYT; J: TRBJ1-2; D: NA; V: TRBV28
CDR3: VSLPPGRTDTQY; J: TRBJ2-3; D: NA; V: TRBV18